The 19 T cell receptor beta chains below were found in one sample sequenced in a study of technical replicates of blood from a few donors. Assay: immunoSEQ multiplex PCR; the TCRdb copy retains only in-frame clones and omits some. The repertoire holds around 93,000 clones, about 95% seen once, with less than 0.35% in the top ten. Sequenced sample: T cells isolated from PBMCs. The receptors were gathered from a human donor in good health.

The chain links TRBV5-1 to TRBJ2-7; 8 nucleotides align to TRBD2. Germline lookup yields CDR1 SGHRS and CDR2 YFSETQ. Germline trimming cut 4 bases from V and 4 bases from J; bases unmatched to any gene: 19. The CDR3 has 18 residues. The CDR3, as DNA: TGCGCCAGCAGCCCTTACGCTGGGGAGCGGGAGAAGGGGTACGAGCAGTACTTC. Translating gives CASSPYAGEREKGYEQYF.

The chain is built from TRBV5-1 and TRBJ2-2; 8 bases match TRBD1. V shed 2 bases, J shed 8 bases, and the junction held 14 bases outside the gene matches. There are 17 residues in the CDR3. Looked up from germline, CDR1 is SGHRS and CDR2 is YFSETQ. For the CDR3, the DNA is TGCGCCAGCAGCTTACCGACAGGGGAACGTGGGTTAGGGGAGCTGTTTTTT. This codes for CASSLPTGERGLGELFF.

CDR3 sequence: CASSLFPGGRHQPQHF. In nucleotides, the CDR3 is TGTGCCAGCAGCTTGTTTCCAGGGGGGCGGCATCAGCCCCAGCATTTT. V gene TRBV5-6 combines with J gene TRBJ1-5, with 7 bases lining up with TRBD1. CDR3 size: 16 residues. With V trimmed by 1 base and J by 5 bases, 9 bases remained unmatched. Germline lookup yields CDR1 SGHDT and CDR2 YYEEEE.

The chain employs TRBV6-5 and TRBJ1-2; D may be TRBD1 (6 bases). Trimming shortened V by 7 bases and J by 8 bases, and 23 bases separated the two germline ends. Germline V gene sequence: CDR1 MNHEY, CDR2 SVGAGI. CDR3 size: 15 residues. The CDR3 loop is CASTLKWGGQGGYTF. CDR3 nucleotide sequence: TGTGCCAGCACCCTCAAATGGGGGGGGCAAGGAGGCTACACCTTC.

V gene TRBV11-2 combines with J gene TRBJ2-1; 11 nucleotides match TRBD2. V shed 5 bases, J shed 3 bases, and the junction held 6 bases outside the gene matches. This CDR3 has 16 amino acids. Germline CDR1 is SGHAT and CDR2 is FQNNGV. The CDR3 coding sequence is TGTGCCAGCAGCCAGGGACTAGCGGTATACTACAATGAGCAGTTCTTC. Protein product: CASSQGLAVYYNEQFF. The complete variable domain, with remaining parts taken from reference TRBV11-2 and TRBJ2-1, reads EAGVAQSPRYKIIEKRQSVAFWCNPISGHATLYWYQQILGQGPKLLIQFQNNGVVDDSQLPKDRFSAERLKGVDSTLKIQPAKLEDSAVYLCASSQGLAVYYNEQFFGPGTRLTVL.

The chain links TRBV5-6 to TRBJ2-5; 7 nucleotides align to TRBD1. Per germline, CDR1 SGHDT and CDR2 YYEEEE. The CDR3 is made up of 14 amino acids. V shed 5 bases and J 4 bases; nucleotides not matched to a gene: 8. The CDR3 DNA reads TGTGCCAGCAGACCTAAACAGGGGTTAGAGACCCAGTACTTC. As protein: CASRPKQGLETQYF.

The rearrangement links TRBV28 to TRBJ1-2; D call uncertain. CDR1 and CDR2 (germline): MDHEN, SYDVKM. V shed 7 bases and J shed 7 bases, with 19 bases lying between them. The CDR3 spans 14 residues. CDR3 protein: CASKRIRSPGGYTF. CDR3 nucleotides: TGTGCCAGCAAGCGGATACGGAGCCCCGGTGGCTACACCTTC.

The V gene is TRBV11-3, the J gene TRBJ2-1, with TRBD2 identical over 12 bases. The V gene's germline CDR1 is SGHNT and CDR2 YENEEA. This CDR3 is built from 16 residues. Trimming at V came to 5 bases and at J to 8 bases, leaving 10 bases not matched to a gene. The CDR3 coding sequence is TGTGCCAGCAGCCGAGAGACTAGCGGGAGAGGTCATGAGCAGTTCTTC. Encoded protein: CASSRETSGRGHEQFF.

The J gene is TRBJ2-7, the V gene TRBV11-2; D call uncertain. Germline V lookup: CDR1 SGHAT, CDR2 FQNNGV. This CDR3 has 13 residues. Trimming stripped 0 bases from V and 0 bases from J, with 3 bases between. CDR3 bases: TGTGCCAGCAGCTTAGATTACTCCTACGAGCAGTACTTC. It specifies CASSLDYSYEQYF.

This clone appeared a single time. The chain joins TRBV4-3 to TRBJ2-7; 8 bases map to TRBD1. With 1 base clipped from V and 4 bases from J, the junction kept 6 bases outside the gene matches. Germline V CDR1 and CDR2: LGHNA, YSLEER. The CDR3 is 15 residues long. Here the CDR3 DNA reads TGCGCCAGCAGCCAAGCCCTGACAGGGGATTACGAGCAGTACTTC. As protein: CASSQALTGDYEQYF.

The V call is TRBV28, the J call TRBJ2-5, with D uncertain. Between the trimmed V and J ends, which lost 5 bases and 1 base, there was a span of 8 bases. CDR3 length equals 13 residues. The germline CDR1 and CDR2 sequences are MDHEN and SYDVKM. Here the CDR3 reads CASSPETQETQYF. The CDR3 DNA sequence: TGTGCCAGCAGTCCAGAAACCCAAGAGACCCAGTACTTC.

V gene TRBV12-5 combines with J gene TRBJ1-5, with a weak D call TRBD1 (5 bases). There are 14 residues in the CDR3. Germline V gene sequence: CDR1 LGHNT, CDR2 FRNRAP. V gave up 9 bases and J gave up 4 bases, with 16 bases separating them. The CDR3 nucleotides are TGTGCTAGCCCCCTATGGGGCCGGAATCAGCCCCAGCATTTT. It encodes CASPLWGRNQPQHF.

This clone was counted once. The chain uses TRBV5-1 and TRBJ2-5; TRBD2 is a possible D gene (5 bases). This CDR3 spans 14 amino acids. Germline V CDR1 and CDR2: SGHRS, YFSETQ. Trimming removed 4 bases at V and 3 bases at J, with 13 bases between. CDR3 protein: CASSRPVGEETQYF. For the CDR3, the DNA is TGCGCCAGCAGCCGACCGGTCGGGGAAGAGACCCAGTACTTC.

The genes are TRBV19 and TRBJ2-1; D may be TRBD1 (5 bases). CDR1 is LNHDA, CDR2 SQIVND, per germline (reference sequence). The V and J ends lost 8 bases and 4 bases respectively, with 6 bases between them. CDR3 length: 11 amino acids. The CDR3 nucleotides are TGTGCCAGTCAGGGTTACAATGAGCAGTTCTTC. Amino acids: CASQGYNEQFF.

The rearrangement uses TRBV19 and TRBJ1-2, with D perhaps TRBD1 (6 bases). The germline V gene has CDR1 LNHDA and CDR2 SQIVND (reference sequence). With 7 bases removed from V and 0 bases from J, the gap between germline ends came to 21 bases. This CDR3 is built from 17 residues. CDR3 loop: CASIGQRRDSTNYGYTF. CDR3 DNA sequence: TGTGCCAGTATTGGACAGAGACGAGATAGTACTAACTATGGCTACACCTTC.

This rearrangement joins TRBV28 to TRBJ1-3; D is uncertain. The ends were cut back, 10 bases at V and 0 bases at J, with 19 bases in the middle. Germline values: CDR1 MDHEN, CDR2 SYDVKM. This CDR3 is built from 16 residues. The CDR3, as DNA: TGTGCCACCAGATTTACCAGGAGGGTCTCTGGAAACACCATATATTTT. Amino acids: CATRFTRRVSGNTIYF.

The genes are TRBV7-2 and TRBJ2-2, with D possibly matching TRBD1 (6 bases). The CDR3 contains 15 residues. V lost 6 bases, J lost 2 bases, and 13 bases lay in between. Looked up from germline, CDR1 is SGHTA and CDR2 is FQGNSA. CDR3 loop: CASSIRGLNTGELFF. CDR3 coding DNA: TGTGCCAGCAGTATCAGGGGCCTTAACACCGGGGAGCTGTTTTTT.

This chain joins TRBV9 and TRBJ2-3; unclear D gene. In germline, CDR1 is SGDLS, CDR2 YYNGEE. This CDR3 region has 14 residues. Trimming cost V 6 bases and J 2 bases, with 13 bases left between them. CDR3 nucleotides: TGTGCCAGCACCAGGTCGGCAGTCACAGATACGCAGTATTTT. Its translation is CASTRSAVTDTQYF.

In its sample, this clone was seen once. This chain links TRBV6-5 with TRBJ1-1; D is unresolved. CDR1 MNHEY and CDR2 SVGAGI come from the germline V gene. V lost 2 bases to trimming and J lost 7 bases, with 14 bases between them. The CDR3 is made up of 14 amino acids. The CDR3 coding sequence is TGTGCCAGCAGTTACCGCGGGCAGAAATATGAAGCTTTCTTT. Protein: CASSYRGQKYEAFF.